At least ten counts were recorded for the clone carrying this T cell receptor beta chain. CDR1 and CDR2 from the germline V gene are DFQATT and SNEGSKA (reference sequence). V lost 6 bases and J lost 9; bases outside the gene matches: 15. CDR3 length: 15 amino acids. This sample was taken from a study of spatial heterogeneity in lung cancer. About the research overall: The follow-up PBMC samples were sequenced whenever they were available. The median time to follow-up was about 25 months after resection.

TCRdb fed the 5' RACE reads into MiXCR, producing one record per CDR3 protein. The sample has tens of thousands of distinct CDR3 sequences, around 6.9% seen once. Indicated time point: blood at routine non-recurrence follow-up after resection. The source is a male donor with early-stage non-small cell lung cancer. The input for sequencing was PBMCs, taken at follow-up. The chain is built from TRBV20-1 and TRBJ1-2; TRBD1 matches 11 bases. The CDR3 nucleotides are TGCAGTGCAAGGGACAGGGGGGAAGGTAGTGTTAGCTACACCTTC. Translating it yields CSARDRGEGSVSYTF.